The clone carrying this T cell receptor beta chain is a singleton in its sample. This sample was included in a study of blood T cell repertoires in COVID-19. The repertoire was sequenced with immunoSEQ multiplex PCR; TCRdb's copy has only in-frame clones and lacks some. The sample records some 250,000 clones, around 90% being singletons. CDR1 is SGHAT and CDR2 is FQNNGV in the germline V gene. The CDR3 has 18 amino acids. The trim removed 0 bases at V and 2 bases at J, leaving 9 bases unmatched. The J gene is TRBJ2-2, the V gene TRBV11-2; 7 nucleotides match TRBD2. The sequencing input was PBMCs or T cells enriched from blood (not recorded which). This TCR was recovered from a woman between 35 and 50 years old with acute COVID-19. This chain's CDR3 is CASSLDPWEGLNTGELFF. In DNA form, the CDR3 reads TGTGCCAGCAGCTTAGATCCTTGGGAGGGGTTAAACACCGGGGAGCTGTTTTTT.